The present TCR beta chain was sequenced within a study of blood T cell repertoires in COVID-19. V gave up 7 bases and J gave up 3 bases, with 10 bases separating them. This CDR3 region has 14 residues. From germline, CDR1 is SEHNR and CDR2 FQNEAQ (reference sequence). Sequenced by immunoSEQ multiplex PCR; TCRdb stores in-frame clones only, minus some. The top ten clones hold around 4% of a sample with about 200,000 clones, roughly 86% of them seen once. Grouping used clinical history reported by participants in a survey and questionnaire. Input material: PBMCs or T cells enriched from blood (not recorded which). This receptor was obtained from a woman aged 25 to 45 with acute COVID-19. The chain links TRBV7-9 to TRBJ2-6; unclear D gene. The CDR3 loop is CASIISGGANVLTF. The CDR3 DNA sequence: TGTGCCAGCATTATCTCAGGTGGGGCCAACGTCCTGACTTTC.